This TCR beta chain was obtained from a study of early T cells in non-severe SARS-CoV-2 infection. For the study at large: Bulk RNA taken from unsorted whole blood was sequenced, leaving chains unpaired.

General study findings and limits: VDJdb matching skewed toward anti-spike CD8 responses, missing private and CD4 specificities.

The CDR3 sequence is 12 residues long. Germline loops: CDR1 DFQATT, CDR2 SNEGSKA (reference sequence). Trimming left V 6 bases short and J 5 bases short, with 13 bases between. Researchers attached unique molecular identifiers to individual cDNA molecules. TCRdb analysed the 5' RACE reads with MiXCR anew, one entry per CDR3 protein. The sample includes fewer than 80,000 distinct CDR3 sequences, 10% to 15% seen only once; the top ten take about 3.9%. Of note for this clonotype: What it recognizes is unknown.

The V gene is TRBV20-1, the J gene TRBJ2-5; D gene ambiguous. What was sequenced was whole blood. The receptor's source is an adult who was a healthcare worker with PCR-confirmed SARS-CoV-2 infection or an uninfected control (not recorded which). The CDR3 protein is CSAKKVPETQYF. The DNA of the CDR3 is TGCAGTGCGAAGAAGGTCCCCGAGACCCAGTACTTC.